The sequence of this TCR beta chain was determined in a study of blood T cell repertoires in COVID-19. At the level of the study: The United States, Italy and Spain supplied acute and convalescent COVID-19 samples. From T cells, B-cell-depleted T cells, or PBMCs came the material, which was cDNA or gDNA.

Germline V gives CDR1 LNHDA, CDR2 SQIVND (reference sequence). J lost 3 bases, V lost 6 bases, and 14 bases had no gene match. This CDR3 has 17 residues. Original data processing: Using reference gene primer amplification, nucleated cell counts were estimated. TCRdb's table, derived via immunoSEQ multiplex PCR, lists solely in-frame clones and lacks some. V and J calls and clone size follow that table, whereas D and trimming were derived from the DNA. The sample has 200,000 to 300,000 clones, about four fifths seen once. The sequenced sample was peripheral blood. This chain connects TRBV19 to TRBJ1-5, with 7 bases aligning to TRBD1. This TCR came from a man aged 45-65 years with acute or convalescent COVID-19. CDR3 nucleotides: TGTGCCAGTAGCCCAAGACCCGGGACAGAGTTCAATCAGCCCCAGCATTTT. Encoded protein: CASSPRPGTEFNQPQHF.